There are a few counts of the clone carrying this T cell receptor beta chain. The germline V gene encodes CDR1 LGHNT and CDR2 FRNRAP. Between the trimmed V and J ends, which lost 4 bases and 8 bases, there was a span of 18 bases. The CDR3 runs to 15 residues. Unique molecular identifiers were incorporated during preparation of the TCRbeta library. In TCRdb, the PCR reads were re-called with MiXCR into one record per CDR3 protein. The sample contains approximately 400,000 distinct CDR3 sequences, roughly a tenth of which appear only once. This record comes from a study of T-cell reconstitution after alpha-beta-depleted transplantation in children.

This chain links TRBV12-5 with TRBJ2-1; D may match TRBD1 or TRBD2 (5 bases each). The TCR comes from a human donor who donated a stem cell graft to a child with acute myeloid leukemia. The specimen comprised PBMCs from the stem cell graft donor, sampled from the stem cell graft. The CDR3 DNA reads as TGTGCTAGTGGTTCCAGAGGAGGTCAAGGGGATGAGCAGTTCTTC. Protein sequence: CASGSRGGQGDEQFF.